The rows below give T cell receptor beta chains drawn from one sample of a study of blood T cell repertoires in COVID-19. Clones were sequenced by immunoSEQ multiplex PCR, and TCRdb holds only the in-frame ones, with some missing. The table shows hundreds of thousands of clones, with around nine tenths occurring only once. Input material: PBMCs or T cells enriched from blood (not recorded which). The receptors shown here come from a woman between 18 and 30 years old who had recovered from COVID-19. Both conserved end residues are part of each CDR3. D genes are given only for firm matches. Size values are once, few and many counts, or a class for expanded clones, and some rows have none.

TGTGCCAGCAGCCAAGAGGGCTCGGGGACAGGAAACACCATATATTTT,CASSQEGSGTGNTIYF,NA,TRBJ1-3,TRBV4-2,NA
TGTGCCAGCAGTTTTGATACGGGATACGAGCAGTACTTC,CASSFDTGYEQYF,NA,TRBJ2-7,TRBV27,once
TGCGCCAGCAGTCAGGGACTCAATCAGCCCCAGCATTTT,CASSQGLNQPQHF,NA,TRBJ1-5,TRBV10-1,NA
TGTGCCATCAGGGGACACAGGAATGAAAAACTGTTTTTT,CAIRGHRNEKLFF,NA,TRBJ1-4,TRBV10-3,NA
TGCAGCACCCTAGCTATGATTCTCTCAGATACGCAGTATTTT,CSTLAMILSDTQYF,NA,TRBJ2-3,TRBV29-1,NA
TGTGCCAGCAGCTTAGGGCAGGCAGCCCTGAACACTGAAGCTTTCTTT,CASSLGQAALNTEAFF,NA,TRBJ1-1,TRBV7-3,NA
TGTGCCAGCTCACCGGGACTAGCGGGAGGGTTCGAGCAGTACTTC,CASSPGLAGGFEQYF,TRBD2,TRBJ2-7,TRBV18,NA
TGTGCCACCCACAGGGGGATGCCCGGCGAGCAGTACTTC,CATHRGMPGEQYF,TRBD1,TRBJ2-7,TRBV6-5,NA
TGCGCCAGCCGCACAGGGGACGGCTCTTCCTACGAGCAGTACTTC,CASRTGDGSSYEQYF,TRBD1,TRBJ2-7,TRBV5-1,NA
TGTGCCAGCATCCCCTTGTTTGGGACTAGCACACCAGATACGCAGTATTTT,CASIPLFGTSTPDTQYF,TRBD2,TRBJ2-3,TRBV7-9,NA
TGTGCCACCTTAGGGACATACACCGGGGAGCTGTTTTTT,CATLGTYTGELFF,NA,TRBJ2-2,TRBV24-1,NA
TGTGCCAGCACCAGAGAGCGGGAAGCTAACTATGGCTACACCTTC,CASTREREANYGYTF,NA,TRBJ1-2,TRBV13,once
TGTGCCAGCAGTGAAACAGGGAGGGGTTCAACCCAAGGAAAACTGTTTTTT,CASSETGRGSTQGKLFF,NA,TRBJ1-4,TRBV6-1,NA
TGTGCCAGCTCTCCGGGACTAGCTGGCACAGATACGCAGTATTTT,CASSPGLAGTDTQYF,TRBD2,TRBJ2-3,TRBV6-4,NA
TGTGCCAGCAGTGAATTGCCAGGGTGGAACACTGAAGCTTTCTTT,CASSELPGWNTEAFF,NA,TRBJ1-1,TRBV2,NA
TGTGCCAGCAGTCCAAGACTAGCGGGAGTAAATGAGCAGTTCTTC,CASSPRLAGVNEQFF,TRBD2,TRBJ2-1,TRBV7-3,NA
TGTGCCAGCAGACGACAGTTGAACACTGAAGCTTTCTTT,CASRRQLNTEAFF,NA,TRBJ1-1,TRBV3-1/TRBV3-2,NA
TGTGCCATCACCGGAAGCGACAGGGGCGCGGGTTATGGCTACACCTTC,CAITGSDRGAGYGYTF,TRBD1,TRBJ1-2,TRBV10-3,NA
TGTGCCAGCAGCTTAAATTTTGTCGGTAGGCAGGGGAACACCGGGGAGCTGTTTTTT,CASSLNFVGRQGNTGELFF,NA,TRBJ2-2,TRBV7-3,NA
TGTGCCACCAGCAGAATACAGGGCCCCTACAATGAGCAGTTCTTC,CATSRIQGPYNEQFF,NA,TRBJ2-1,TRBV15,NA
TGTGCCAGCAAAGCACAGGGCACTAATGAAAAACTGTTTTTT,CASKAQGTNEKLFF,NA,TRBJ1-4,TRBV28,NA
TGTGCCTGGAGTCCAAGAAACAGGGAAGGCTACGAGCAGTACTTC,CAWSPRNREGYEQYF,NA,TRBJ2-7,TRBV30,NA
TGCGCCAGCAGCCCGGAGGGGCCCTATGGCTACACCTTC,CASSPEGPYGYTF,NA,TRBJ1-2,TRBV4-3,NA
TGTGCCAGCAGGATAAGCGGGACAGAGACCCAGTACTTC,CASRISGTETQYF,TRBD2,TRBJ2-5,TRBV27,NA
TGTGCCATCAGGGGAAGCTTGACAGACGATTATGGCTACACCTTC,CAIRGSLTDDYGYTF,NA,TRBJ1-2,TRBV10-3,NA
TGTGCCAGCAGCAACGCGTGGCAGGGGTGGAACTATGGCTACACCTTC,CASSNAWQGWNYGYTF,NA,TRBJ1-2,TRBV21-1,NA
TGTGCCAGCAGTGGAGGAGGGGCGAACACCGGGGAGCTGTTTTTT,CASSGGGANTGELFF,NA,TRBJ2-2,TRBV2,NA
TGTGCCAGTAGTATCCTTGGGACAGGGGTTCGTGGCTACACCTTC,CASSILGTGVRGYTF,TRBD1,TRBJ1-2,TRBV19,NA
TGTGCCAGCAGTGCTAGCGGGAGTCTGGATACGCAGTATTTT,CASSASGSLDTQYF,TRBD2,TRBJ2-3,TRBV2,NA
TGTGCTAGTGGTTTCAGGGGACCTGAAAAACTGTTTTTT,CASGFRGPEKLFF,NA,TRBJ1-4,TRBV12-5,NA
TGTGCCAGCAGTTTACTCCAGGGACATGAGGGCTACACCTTC,CASSLLQGHEGYTF,NA,TRBJ1-2,TRBV28,NA
TGCGCCAGCAGCTTGTCTCAAGCGGCCAATGGCTACACCTTC,CASSLSQAANGYTF,NA,TRBJ1-2,TRBV5-1,NA
TGTGCCAGCAGCAAAGAGGGACAGTGGTTCTACGAGCAGTACTTC,CASSKEGQWFYEQYF,NA,TRBJ2-7,TRBV21-1,NA
TGTGCCAGCAGTACTCGGACTGGTGGCTACGAGCAGTACTTC,CASSTRTGGYEQYF,NA,TRBJ2-7,TRBV6-5,NA
TGTGCCAGCAGCTGGGGCCCTGGGGCTGGTAATTCACCCCTCCACTTT,CASSWGPGAGNSPLHF,NA,TRBJ1-6,TRBV5-4,NA
TGTGCCAGCAGTCGGACAGGGAGCGGGAACTATGGCTACACCTTC,CASSRTGSGNYGYTF,TRBD1,TRBJ1-2,TRBV6-4,NA
TGTGCCACCAGCAGAGGACAGGGGGCGGGTGGCTACACCTTC,CATSRGQGAGGYTF,TRBD1,TRBJ1-2,TRBV15,once
TGTGCCAGCAGCCTCAGCCTTGACAGGAAAGATTCACCCCTCCACTTT,CASSLSLDRKDSPLHF,NA,TRBJ1-6,TRBV5-4,NA
TGTGCCAGCAGCGTAGAGGTGGGCCACAATGAGCAGTTCTTC,CASSVEVGHNEQFF,NA,TRBJ2-1,TRBV9,NA
TGTGCCAGCAGCTCCCCGGGGAGCACTGAAGCTTTCTTT,CASSSPGSTEAFF,NA,TRBJ1-1,TRBV7-9,NA
TGTGCCAGCAGTTTTGAATGGAGAGAAGCGGGAGTCTACTACAATGAGCAGTTCTTC,CASSFEWREAGVYYNEQFF,TRBD2,TRBJ2-1,TRBV28,NA
TGTGCCAGCAGTTTTACGGGGAACACTGAAGCTTTCTTT,CASSFTGNTEAFF,NA,TRBJ1-1,TRBV12-3/TRBV12-4,NA
TGTGCCAGCGGCCGTAACTATGGCTACACCTTC,CASGRNYGYTF,NA,TRBJ1-2,TRBV6-5,NA
TGTGCCAGCAGACTGGACAGGGGTTACGGCTACACCTTC,CASRLDRGYGYTF,TRBD1,TRBJ1-2,TRBV7-2,NA
TGTGCCAGCAGCTCGGACAGGAGGGCTTTCTTT,CASSSDRRAFF,TRBD1,TRBJ1-1,TRBV12-3/TRBV12-4,NA
TGTGCCAGCAGTCAGACTAGCGGGAGGGCCAAGGAGACCCAGTACTTC,CASSQTSGRAKETQYF,TRBD2,TRBJ2-5,TRBV2,NA
TGTGCCAGCAGCCAAGCTAAGCTAGCGGGAGGCGAGCAGTACTTC,CASSQAKLAGGEQYF,TRBD2,TRBJ2-7,TRBV3-1/TRBV3-2,NA
TGCGCCAGCAGCCCGGCCGGGAGGCAGGCTAATGGCTACACCTTC,CASSPAGRQANGYTF,NA,TRBJ1-2,TRBV5-1,NA
TGTGCCAGCAGTTACCGACAGAGCTCCTATAATTCACCCCTCCACTTT,CASSYRQSSYNSPLHF,NA,TRBJ1-6,TRBV6-5,NA
TGTGCCAGCAACTTTCGGGGGAGGGCCGACAATGAGCAGTTCTTC,CASNFRGRADNEQFF,TRBD2,TRBJ2-1,TRBV5-8,NA
TGTGCCAGCAGCTTAGCAGGGGAGTCACCCCTCCACTTT,CASSLAGESPLHF,NA,TRBJ1-6,TRBV11-2,few
TGTGCCAGTATTAACCGGGGAGAGGGCGAAAAACTGTTTTTT,CASINRGEGEKLFF,NA,TRBJ1-4,TRBV19,NA
TGTGCCAGCAGGCTGACAGGGGGGACTGAAGCTTTCTTT,CASRLTGGTEAFF,TRBD1,TRBJ1-1,TRBV6-4,few
TGTGCCAGTAGCCTGGACAGGGGCACCCCCGGAATTTATGGCTACACCTTC,CASSLDRGTPGIYGYTF,TRBD1,TRBJ1-2,TRBV19,NA
TGTGCCAGCAGCTTAGAACCCCGACAGGGGGCGTTCTTC,CASSLEPRQGAFF,TRBD1,TRBJ2-1,TRBV7-2,NA
TGTGCCAGCAGTGAATCCGGAGGGTACACTGAAGCTTTCTTT,CASSESGGYTEAFF,NA,TRBJ1-1,TRBV25-1,NA
TGTGCCAGCCGGTGGGGGCCGCCCACTGAAGCTTTCTTT,CASRWGPPTEAFF,NA,TRBJ1-1,TRBV2,NA